Each of the 22 T cell receptor beta chains below was sequenced from the same sample in a study of beta chain features in type 1 diabetes. Expressed TCRB transcripts were sequenced, since all the RNA that had been isolated was reverse transcribed. Repertoires were generated with immunoSEQ multiplex PCR, while TCRdb's copy carries only in-frame clones and drops some. Among more than 300,000 clones listed, around 12% were seen once. Overall study results and limits: Shortening that was moderate but significant affected the TCRB CDR3s of Type 1 diabetes patients in all four CD4+ subsets.

These receptors' targets are unknown. The sample consisted of naive CD4+ T cells from blood. These receptors all stem from a woman aged 18-29 years with type 1 diabetes.

This clone was seen only a few times. This chain links TRBV28 with TRBJ2-1; D is undetermined. Germline CDR1 MDHEN, CDR2 SYDVKM. V gave up 7 bases and J gave up 0 bases, with 13 bases separating them. The CDR3 sequence is 15 residues long. The CDR3 region is CASIEENLSYNEQFF. The CDR3 DNA reads TGTGCCAGCATAGAAGAAAACCTCTCCTACAATGAGCAGTTCTTC. Full variable domain (missing parts from reference TRBV28 and TRBJ2-1): DVKVTQSSRYLVKRTGEKVFLECVQDMDHENMFWYRQDPGLGLRLIYFSYDVKMKEKGDIPEGYSVSREKKERFSLILESASTNQTSMYLCASIEENLSYNEQFFGPGTRLTVL.

V is TRBV9 and J is TRBJ2-2; TRBD1 is a possible D gene (5 bases). The CDR3 runs 16 residues. Germline V CDR1 and CDR2: SGDLS, YYNGEE. The V gene lost 0 bases and the J gene lost 5 bases, with 14 bases spanning the gap. Written as DNA, the CDR3 is TGTGCCAGCAGCGTAGAGGCTCGACAGTCTACCGGGGAGCTGTTTTTT. The encoded protein is CASSVEARQSTGELFF.

The V and J genes are TRBV11-2 and TRBJ1-4; D gene ambiguous. Germline V lookup: CDR1 SGHAT, CDR2 FQNNGV. Trimming shortened V by 1 base and J by 7 bases, and 13 bases separated the two germline ends. The CDR3 is made up of 15 amino acids. CDR3 region: CASSLVPGIGEKLFF. CDR3 bases: TGTGCCAGCAGCTTAGTTCCGGGGATAGGTGAAAAACTGTTTTTT.

Remarks on this clone: One junction end does not reproduce the germline sequence, and a read error may be involved. The chain carries TRBV7-7 and TRBJ2-1; maybe TRBD2 (6 bases). Germline assignment: CDR1 SSHAT and CDR2 FNYEAQ (reference sequence). CDR3 length: 14 residues. CDR3 region: CASSLDSGNNEQFF. The CDR3 region has the DNA TGTGCTAGCAGCTTAGATAGCGGAAACAATGAGCAGTTCTTC.

This clone was picked up a small number of times. The chain joins TRBV28 to TRBJ2-6, with TRBD2 as a possible D gene (5 bases). CDR3 size: 17 residues. Germline-derived CDR1 and CDR2 are MDHEN and SYDVKM. Trimming left V 2 bases short and J 2 bases short, with 13 bases between. This CDR3 is CASSLPPGLPGANVLTF. The CDR3 DNA is TGTGCCAGCAGTTTACCTCCAGGACTTCCTGGGGCCAACGTCCTGACTTTC.

This clone has only a few counts. The chain is built from TRBV28 and TRBJ2-5; D is undetermined. The CDR3 runs 14 residues. The V gene's germline CDR1 is MDHEN and CDR2 SYDVKM. V lost 3 bases, J lost 2 bases, and 10 bases lay in between. The CDR3 is CASSFLLRQETQYF. The CDR3 nucleotides read TGTGCCAGCAGTTTCTTACTGCGACAAGAGACCCAGTACTTC.

This sequence joins TRBV27 and TRBJ1-1, with TRBD1 matching over 7 bases. The V gene end was trimmed by 7 bases and the J gene end by 4 bases; junction bases not matched to a gene: 0. Germline V CDR1 and CDR2: MNHEY, SMNVEV (reference sequence). CDR3 length: 11 amino acids. The CDR3: CASTGGTEAFF. Here the CDR3 DNA reads TGTGCCAGCACAGGGGGCACTGAAGCTTTCTTT.

The sample holds a few counts of this clone. This chain uses TRBV5-1 with TRBJ2-7; 7 nucleotides align to TRBD1. Germline-derived CDR1 and CDR2 are SGHRS and YFSETQ. This CDR3 comprises 13 residues. V shed 1 base and J 3 bases; nucleotides not matched to a gene: 1. The CDR3 sequence is CASSLHRGYEQYF. In nucleotides, the CDR3 is TGCGCCAGCAGCTTGCACAGGGGCTACGAGCAGTACTTC. Together with reference TRBV5-1 and TRBJ2-7, the CDR3 gives the full variable domain: KAGVTQTPRYLIKTRGQQVTLSCSPISGHRSVSWYQQTPGQGLQFLFEYFSETQRNKGNFPGRFSGRQFSNSRSEMNVSTLELGDSALYLCASSLHRGYEQYFGPGTRLTVT.

This chain connects TRBV7-2 to TRBJ1-5; D remains unclear. Germline V gene sequence: CDR1 SGHTA, CDR2 FQGNSA. V was trimmed by 4 bases and J by 3 bases, leaving 4 bases between them. CDR3 length: 12 amino acids. The CDR3 DNA reads as TGTGCCAGCAGCTCAGACAATCAGCCCCAGCATTTT. Protein product: CASSSDNQPQHF.

The chain links TRBV7-9 to TRBJ2-7, with D maybe TRBD1 (6 bases). This CDR3 comprises 16 residues. Trimming stripped 3 bases from V and 3 bases from J, with 18 bases between. Germline values: CDR1 SEHNR, CDR2 FQNEAQ (reference sequence). CDR3 bases: TGTGCCAGCAGCTTTGCGAGGGCGAGGGGGAGCTACGAGCAGTACTTC. This translates into CASSFARARGSYEQYF.

This chain joins TRBV4-3 and TRBJ2-1, with 10 positions matching TRBD2. Unmatched junction bases numbered 4, after V lost 2 bases and J lost 3 bases. This CDR3 is 16 amino acids long. CDR1 and CDR2 (germline): LGHNA, YSLEER. This chain's CDR3 is CASSQSGLADYNEQFF. The CDR3 DNA reads as TGCGCCAGCAGCCAATCCGGACTAGCGGACTACAATGAGCAGTTCTTC.

This chain joins TRBV4-3 and TRBJ2-1, with 11 bases identical to TRBD2. J lost 4 bases, V lost 1 base, and 6 bases had no gene match. CDR1 is LGHNA and CDR2 is YSLEER in the germline V gene. The CDR3 has 17 amino acids. The CDR3 DNA follows: TGCGCCAGCAGCCAAGCAGCCACTAGCGGGGGTTACAATGAGCAGTTCTTC. Translation: CASSQAATSGGYNEQFF.

The rearrangement joins TRBV9 to TRBJ2-7; 8 nucleotides line up with TRBD1. The CDR3 consists of 14 residues. The V segment lost 0 bases and the J segment 3 bases; nucleotides outside the gene matches: 2. CDR1 and CDR2 (germline): SGDLS, YYNGEE. The CDR3 nucleotides are TGTGCCAGCAGCGTAGGGGACAGGAACTACGAGCAGTACTTC. Translated, it gives CASSVGDRNYEQYF.

The chain links TRBV28 to TRBJ2-5; TRBD1 is a possible D gene (6 bases). The CDR3 has 12 residues. The germline gives CDR1 MDHEN, CDR2 SYDVKM. Trimming removed 10 bases at V and 3 bases at J, with 12 bases between. The CDR3 sequence is CATQGTEETQYF. The CDR3 nucleotides are TGTGCCACCCAGGGGACCGAAGAGACCCAGTACTTC.

This chain links TRBV25-1 with TRBJ2-5; D might be TRBD1 (5 bases). The CDR3 is made up of 14 amino acids. CDR1 and CDR2 from the germline V gene are MGHDK and SYGVNS. V gave up 1 base and J gave up 5 bases, with 11 bases separating them. The CDR3 sequence: CASSEFRGGETQYF. The CDR3 DNA is TGTGCCAGCAGTGAATTTAGGGGCGGCGAGACCCAGTACTTC.

This clone was counted a few times. The V call is TRBV14, the J call TRBJ2-7; tentative D call: TRBD1 (6 bases). The germline CDR1 and CDR2 sequences are SGHDN and FVKESK. The CDR3 length is 15 residues. Deletions cut 5 bases from V and 0 bases from J, with 14 bases between. The CDR3: CASSGRRGSSYEQYF. For the CDR3, the DNA is TGTGCCAGCAGCGGACGCAGGGGAAGCTCCTACGAGCAGTACTTC.

In its sample, this clone was seen a few times. V and J are TRBV4-2 and TRBJ2-1; D may be TRBD2 (6 bases). This CDR3 region has 15 residues. Germline V CDR1 and CDR2: LGHNA, YNFKEQ. V lost 0 bases to trimming and J lost 2 bases, with 8 bases between them. This CDR3 reads CASSQEVAAYNEQFF. CDR3 DNA: TGTGCCAGCAGCCAAGAGGTAGCGGCCTACAATGAGCAGTTCTTC.

The chain couples TRBV5-1 to TRBJ2-5; TRBD2 matches 8 bases. Germline CDR1 and CDR2: SGHRS and YFSETQ. The V segment lost 3 bases and the J segment 5 bases; nucleotides outside the gene matches: 12. This CDR3 region has 16 residues. The CDR3 here is CASSSAGGGNAETQYF. CDR3 DNA sequence: TGCGCCAGCAGCTCCGCGGGGGGCGGTAATGCGGAGACCCAGTACTTC.

The CDR3, as DNA: TGTGCCAGCAGTCCCACTAGCGGGAGCGGCAATGAGCAGTTCTTC. Translating gives CASSPTSGSGNEQFF. The genes are TRBV6-5 and TRBJ2-1; 11 bases line up with TRBD2. Per germline, CDR1 MNHEY and CDR2 SVGAGI. CDR3 size: 15 residues. V lost 5 bases to trimming and J lost 6 bases; unmatched junction nucleotides: 6.

The rearrangement uses TRBV2 and TRBJ2-2; D unclear. Germline-derived CDR1 and CDR2 are SNHLY and FYNNEI. With 5 bases removed from V and 4 bases from J, the gap between germline ends came to 14 bases. The CDR3 runs 15 residues. As DNA, the CDR3 is TGTGCCAGCAGTCTAATGTTTGAGGTCACCGGGGAGCTGTTTTTT. This gives the protein CASSLMFEVTGELFF. Complete variable domain (other parts from reference TRBV2 and TRBJ2-2): EPEVTQTPSHQVTQMGQEVILRCVPISNHLYFYWYRQILGQKVEFLVSFYNNEISEKSEIFDDQFSVERPDGSNFTLKIRSTKLEDSAMYFCASSLMFEVTGELFFGEGSRLTVL.

The chain has TRBV29-1 and TRBJ1-3; weak D call: TRBD1 (6 bases). This CDR3 has 14 amino acids. Germline CDR1 SQVTM, CDR2 ANQGSEA. Trimming cost V 5 bases and J 0 bases, with 11 bases left between them. This chain's CDR3 is CSVSTGSSGNTIYF. The CDR3 nucleotides read TGCAGCGTTTCCACAGGGAGCTCTGGAAACACCATATATTTT.

The chain couples TRBV7-2 to TRBJ1-1, with D unresolved. Trimming took off 1 base at V and 8 bases at J, with 11 bases between the two ends. CDR3 length: 13 amino acids. CDR1 and CDR2 from the germline V gene are SGHTA and FQGNSA. CDR3 in DNA: TGTGCCAGCAGCTTAGGGGCCCGCTCCGAAGCTTTCTTT. Encoded protein: CASSLGARSEAFF.